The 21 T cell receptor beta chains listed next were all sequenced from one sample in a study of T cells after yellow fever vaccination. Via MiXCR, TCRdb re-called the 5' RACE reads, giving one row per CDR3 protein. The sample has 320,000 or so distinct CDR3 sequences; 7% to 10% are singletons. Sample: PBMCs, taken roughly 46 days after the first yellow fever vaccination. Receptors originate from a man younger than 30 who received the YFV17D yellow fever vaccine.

The CDR3 loop is CASSFWRDTEAFF. The CDR3 nucleotides are TGTGCCAGCAGCTTTTGGAGGGATACTGAAGCTTTCTTT. This chain uses TRBV9 with TRBJ1-1; D unclear. CDR1 SGDLS and CDR2 YYNGEE come from the germline V gene. There are 13 residues in the CDR3. V was cut by 4 bases and J by 5 bases, with 12 bases left in between.

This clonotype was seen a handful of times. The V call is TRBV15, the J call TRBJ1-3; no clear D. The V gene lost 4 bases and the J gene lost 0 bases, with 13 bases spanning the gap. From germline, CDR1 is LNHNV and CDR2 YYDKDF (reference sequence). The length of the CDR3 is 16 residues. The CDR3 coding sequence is TGTGCCACCAGCAATCCATCTAGGGACTCTGGAAACACCATATATTTT. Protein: CATSNPSRDSGNTIYF.

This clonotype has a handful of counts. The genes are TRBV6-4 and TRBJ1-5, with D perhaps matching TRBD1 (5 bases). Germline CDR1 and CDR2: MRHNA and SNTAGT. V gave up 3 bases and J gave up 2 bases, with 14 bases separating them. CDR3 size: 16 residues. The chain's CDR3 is CASSEGGGGGNQPQHF. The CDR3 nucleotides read TGTGCCAGCAGTGAGGGAGGCGGAGGGGGCAATCAGCCCCAGCATTTT.

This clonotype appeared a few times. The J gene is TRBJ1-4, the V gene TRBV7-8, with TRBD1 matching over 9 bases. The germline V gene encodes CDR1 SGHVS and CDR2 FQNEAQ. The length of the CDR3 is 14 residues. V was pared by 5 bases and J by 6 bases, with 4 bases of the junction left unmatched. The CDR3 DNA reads TGTGCCAGCAGCACCTGGACAGGGGATGAAAAACTGTTTTTT. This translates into CASSTWTGDEKLFF.

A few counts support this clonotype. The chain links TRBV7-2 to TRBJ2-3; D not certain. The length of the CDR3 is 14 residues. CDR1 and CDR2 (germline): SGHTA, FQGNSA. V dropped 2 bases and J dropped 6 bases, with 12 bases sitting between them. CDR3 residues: CASSLTRAADTQYF. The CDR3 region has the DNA TGTGCCAGCAGCTTAACCCGGGCCGCGGATACGCAGTATTTT.

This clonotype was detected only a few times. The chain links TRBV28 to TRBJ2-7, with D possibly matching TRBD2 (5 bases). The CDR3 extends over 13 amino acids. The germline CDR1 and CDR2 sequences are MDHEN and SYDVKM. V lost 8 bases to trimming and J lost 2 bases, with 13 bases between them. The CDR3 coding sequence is TGTGCCAGCCTCCGGGAAGACCCCTACGAGCAGTACGTC. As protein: CASLREDPYEQYV.

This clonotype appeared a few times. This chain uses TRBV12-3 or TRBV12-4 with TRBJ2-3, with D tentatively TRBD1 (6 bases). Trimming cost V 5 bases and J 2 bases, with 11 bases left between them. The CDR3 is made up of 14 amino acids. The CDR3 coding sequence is TGTGCCAGCAGTGAGTGGGGGCTCACAGATACGCAGTATTTT. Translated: CASSEWGLTDTQYF.

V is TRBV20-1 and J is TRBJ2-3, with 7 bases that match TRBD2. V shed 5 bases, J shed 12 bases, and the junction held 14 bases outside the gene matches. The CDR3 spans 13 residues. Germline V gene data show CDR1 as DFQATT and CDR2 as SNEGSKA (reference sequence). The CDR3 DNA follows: TGCAGTGCTGGGGCAGCGGGGAGTACCACCCAGTATTTT. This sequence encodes CSAGAAGSTTQYF.

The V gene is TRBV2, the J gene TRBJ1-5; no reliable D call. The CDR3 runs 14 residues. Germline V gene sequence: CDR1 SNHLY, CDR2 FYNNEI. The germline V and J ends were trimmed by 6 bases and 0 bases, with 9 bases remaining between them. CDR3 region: CASRPGGSNQPQHF. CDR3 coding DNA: TGTGCCAGCAGGCCCGGAGGTAGCAATCAGCCCCAGCATTTT.

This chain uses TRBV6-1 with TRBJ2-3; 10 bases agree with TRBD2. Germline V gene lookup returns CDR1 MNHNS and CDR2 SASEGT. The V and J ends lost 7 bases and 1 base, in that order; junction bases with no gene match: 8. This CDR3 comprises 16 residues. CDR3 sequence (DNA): TGTGCCAGCACGAAGCGGGGGGGCCCGGGCACAGATACGCAGTATTTT. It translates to CASTKRGGPGTDTQYF.

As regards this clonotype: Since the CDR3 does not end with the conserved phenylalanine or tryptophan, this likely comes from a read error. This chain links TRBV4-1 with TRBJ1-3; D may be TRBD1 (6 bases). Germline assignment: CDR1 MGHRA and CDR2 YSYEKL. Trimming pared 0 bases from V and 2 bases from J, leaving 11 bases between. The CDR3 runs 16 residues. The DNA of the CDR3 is TGCGCCAGCAGCCAAGAGGGGGCGCGCGCTGGAAACACCATATATTTA. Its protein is CASSQEGARAGNTIYL.

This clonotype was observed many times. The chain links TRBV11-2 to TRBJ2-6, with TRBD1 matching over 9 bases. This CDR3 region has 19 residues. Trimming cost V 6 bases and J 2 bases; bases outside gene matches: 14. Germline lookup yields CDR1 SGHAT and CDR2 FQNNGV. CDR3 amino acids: CASRAQGTGWFPGANVLTF. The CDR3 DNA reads TGTGCCAGCAGAGCCCAGGGGACAGGGTGGTTCCCTGGGGCCAACGTCCTGACTTTC.

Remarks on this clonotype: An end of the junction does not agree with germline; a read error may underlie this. CDR3 region: CCAREHRGKRTDTQYF. The CDR3, as DNA: TGCTGTGCTAGAGAGCACAGGGGGAAGAGGACAGATACGCAGTATTTT. V is TRBV20-1 and J is TRBJ2-3; 8 bases are a match to TRBD1. This CDR3 comprises 16 residues. Looked up from germline, CDR1 is DFQATT and CDR2 is SNEGSKA (reference sequence).

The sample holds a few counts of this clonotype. The CDR3 reads CASSPMVNSNQPQHF. As DNA, the CDR3 is TGTGCCAGTAGCCCGATGGTCAATAGCAATCAGCCCCAGCATTTT. This sequence joins TRBV19 and TRBJ1-5; D unresolved. The CDR3 is made up of 15 amino acids. V gave up 6 bases and J gave up 0 bases, with 12 bases separating them. Germline V gene sequence: CDR1 LNHDA, CDR2 SQIVND (reference sequence).

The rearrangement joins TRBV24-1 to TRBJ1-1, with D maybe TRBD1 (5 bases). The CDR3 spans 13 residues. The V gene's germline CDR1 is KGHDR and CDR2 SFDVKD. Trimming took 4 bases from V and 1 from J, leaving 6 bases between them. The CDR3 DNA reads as TGTGCCACCAGTGACCAGGGGAACACTGAAGCTTTCTTT. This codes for CATSDQGNTEAFF.

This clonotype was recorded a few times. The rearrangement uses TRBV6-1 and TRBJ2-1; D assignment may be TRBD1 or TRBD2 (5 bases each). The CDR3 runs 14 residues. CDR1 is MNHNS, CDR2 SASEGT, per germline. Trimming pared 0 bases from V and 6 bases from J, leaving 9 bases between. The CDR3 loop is CASSEAWGSNEQFF. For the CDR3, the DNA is TGTGCCAGCAGTGAAGCGTGGGGGAGCAATGAGCAGTTCTTC.

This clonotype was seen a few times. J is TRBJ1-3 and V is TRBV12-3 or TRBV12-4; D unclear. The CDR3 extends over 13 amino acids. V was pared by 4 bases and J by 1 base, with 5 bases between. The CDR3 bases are TGTGCCAGCAGTTCGACATCTGGAAACACCATATATTTT. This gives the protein CASSSTSGNTIYF.

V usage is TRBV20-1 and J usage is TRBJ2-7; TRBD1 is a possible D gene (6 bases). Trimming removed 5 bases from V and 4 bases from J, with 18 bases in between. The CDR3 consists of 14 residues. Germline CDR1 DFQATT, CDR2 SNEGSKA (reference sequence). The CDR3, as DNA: TGCAGTGCTGAAGACCCAGGACAGCCTTACGAGCAGTACGTC. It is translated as CSAEDPGQPYEQYV.

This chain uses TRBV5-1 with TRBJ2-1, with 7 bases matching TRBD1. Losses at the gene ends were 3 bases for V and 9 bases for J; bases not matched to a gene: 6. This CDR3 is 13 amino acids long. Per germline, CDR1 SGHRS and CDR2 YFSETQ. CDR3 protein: CASSSSTGAEQFF. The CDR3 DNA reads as TGCGCCAGCAGCTCTTCAACAGGGGCTGAGCAGTTCTTC.

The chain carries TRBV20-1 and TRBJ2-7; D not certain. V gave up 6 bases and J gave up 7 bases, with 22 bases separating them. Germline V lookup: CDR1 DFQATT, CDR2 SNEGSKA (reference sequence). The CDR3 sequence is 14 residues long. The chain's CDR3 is CSALSSSESLEQYV. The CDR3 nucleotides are TGCAGTGCCCTTTCGTCCAGCGAGTCCCTGGAGCAGTACGTC.

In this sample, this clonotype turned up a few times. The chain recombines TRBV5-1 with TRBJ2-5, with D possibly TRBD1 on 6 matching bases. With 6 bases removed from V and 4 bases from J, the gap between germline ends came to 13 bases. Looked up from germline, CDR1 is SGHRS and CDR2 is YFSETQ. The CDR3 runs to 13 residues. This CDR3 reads CASTKGGRETQYF. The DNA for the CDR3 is TGCGCCAGCACCAAAGGGGGTCGAGAGACCCAGTACTTC.